The present entry profiles one T cell receptor beta chain with its context. No antigen is known for it. The length of the CDR3 is 15 residues. Germline CDR1 SGHVS, CDR2 FNYEAQ. V was pared by 5 bases and J by 2 bases, with 8 bases of the junction left unmatched. This entry is derived from a study of CD8+CD57+ T cells in acquired aplastic anemia. Looking at the study overall: Each DNA sample taken from sorted CD4+ and CD8+ cells came to around 3.4 ug on average. Approximately 10 million reads, on average, were obtained for CD4+ cells from healthy donors. Study-level findings and limits: Controls did not differ significantly from patients in CD8+ Simpson's diversity. Overlap between patients and controls comprised 25 to 30 CD8+ CDR3 sequences.

Genomic DNA provided the template from which TCR beta VDJ and CDR3 profiles were obtained. TCRdb ran MiXCR on the reads and lists one entry per CDR3 protein. The table has more than 150,000 distinct CDR3 sequences, around 45% seen once. The specimen sequenced was sorted CD4+, CD8+, or CD8+CD57+ T cells (not recorded which) from PBMCs. V usage is TRBV7-6 and J usage is TRBJ2-7, with 8 bases that match TRBD1. This TCR was sampled from a human donor in good health. The CDR3 DNA reads TGTGCCAGCAGCGCTCCGGGACAGGAAGCCTACGAGCAGTACTTC. Its translation: CASSAPGQEAYEQYF.